The T cell receptor (beta chain) described here comes from a study of cytomegalovirus exposure and HLA in healthy donors. Study observations and caveats: A later analysis linked a missense variant in DCLRE1C to the trimming of TCR beta V and J genes. Donor immune exposure was known only as CMV serostatus.

The primer mix had 60 Vbeta and 13 Jbeta primers. Repertoires were generated with immunoSEQ multiplex PCR, while TCRdb's copy carries only in-frame clones and drops some. Of 160,000 or so clones in the sample, roughly 83% are singletons; the top ten hold more than 1.5%. A note on this clone: Its antigen is not identified.

There are 13 residues in the CDR3. Trimming shortened V by 1 base and J by 1 base, and 6 bases separated the two germline ends. Germline values: CDR1 SGHNT, CDR2 YYREEE (reference sequence). Despite likely unrecorded immune exposures, the donors were nominally healthy at the time of sampling. What was sequenced was PBMCs. This receptor was taken from a woman aged 18-35 years in good health and CMV-seronegative. J is TRBJ2-7 and V is TRBV5-4; D remains unclear. The CDR3: CASSLYSSYEQYF. The CDR3 coding sequence is TGTGCCAGCAGCTTGTACAGTTCCTACGAGCAGTACTTC.